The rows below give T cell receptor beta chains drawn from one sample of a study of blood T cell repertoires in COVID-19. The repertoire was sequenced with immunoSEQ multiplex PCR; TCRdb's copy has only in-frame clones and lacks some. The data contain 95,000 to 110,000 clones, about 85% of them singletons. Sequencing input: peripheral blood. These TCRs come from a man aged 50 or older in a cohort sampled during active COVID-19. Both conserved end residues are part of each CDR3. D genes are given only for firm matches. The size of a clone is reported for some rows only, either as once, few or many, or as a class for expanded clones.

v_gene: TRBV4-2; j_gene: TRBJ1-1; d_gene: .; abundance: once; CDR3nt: TGTGCCAGCAGCCAAGTTCCTATGAACACTGAAGCTTTCTTT; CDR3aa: CASSQVPMNTEAFF
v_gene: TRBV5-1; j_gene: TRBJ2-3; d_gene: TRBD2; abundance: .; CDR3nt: TGCGCCAGCAGCTCTCTGGTAGCGGGGGGGTCGAATACGCAGTATTTT; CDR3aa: CASSSLVAGGSNTQYF
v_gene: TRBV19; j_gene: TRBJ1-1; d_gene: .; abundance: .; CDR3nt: TGTGCCAGTAGTATAGGCCAGGGCAACACTGAAGCTTTCTTT; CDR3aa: CASSIGQGNTEAFF
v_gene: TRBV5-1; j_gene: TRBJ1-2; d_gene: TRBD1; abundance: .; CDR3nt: TGCGCCAGCAGCCCTGGACAGGGGGGCCCCTATGGCTACACCTTC; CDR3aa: CASSPGQGGPYGYTF
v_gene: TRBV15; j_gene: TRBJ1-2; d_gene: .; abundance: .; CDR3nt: TGTGCCACCAGCAGAGATTCGACAGGAGCCTATGGCTACACCTTC; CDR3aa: CATSRDSTGAYGYTF
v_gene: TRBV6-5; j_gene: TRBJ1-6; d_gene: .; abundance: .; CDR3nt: TGTGCCAGCAGTTCGGCGCGGAGCTCCTATAATTCACCCCTCCACTTT; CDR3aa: CASSSARSSYNSPLHF
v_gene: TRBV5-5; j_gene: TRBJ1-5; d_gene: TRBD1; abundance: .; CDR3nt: TGTGCCAGCAGCTTGGTTCCGGGACAGGGGTCGGTGGATAGCAATCAGCCCCAGCATTTT; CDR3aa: CASSLVPGQGSVDSNQPQHF
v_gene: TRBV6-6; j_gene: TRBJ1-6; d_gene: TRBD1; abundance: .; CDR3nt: TGTGCCAGCAGTCAGACAGGGAGCGGTAATTCACCCCTCCACTTT; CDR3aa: CASSQTGSGNSPLHF
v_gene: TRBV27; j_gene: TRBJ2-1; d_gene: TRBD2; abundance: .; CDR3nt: TGTGCCAGCAGTTTAGGATCTAGCGGGTCCGGGAGTGAGCAGTTCTTC; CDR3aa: CASSLGSSGSGSEQFF
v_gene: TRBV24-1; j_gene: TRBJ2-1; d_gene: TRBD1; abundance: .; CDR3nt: TGTGCCACCAGTGACCCGGGACAGCTGACCTACAATGAGCAGTTCTTC; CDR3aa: CATSDPGQLTYNEQFF
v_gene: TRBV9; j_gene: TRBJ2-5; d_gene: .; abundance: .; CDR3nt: TGTGCCAGCAGCGTATCTTCTGGAGTCTTTGGGCAAGAGACCCAGTACTTC; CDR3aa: CASSVSSGVFGQETQYF
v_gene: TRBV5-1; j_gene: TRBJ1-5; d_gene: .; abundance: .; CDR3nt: TGCGCCAGCAGCTTGGAGGCAGGGTTCAATCAGCCCCAGCATTTT; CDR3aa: CASSLEAGFNQPQHF
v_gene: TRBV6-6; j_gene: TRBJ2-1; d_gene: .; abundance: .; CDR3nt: TGTGCCAGCAGTTACTCTGAGAGCCCCAATGAGCAGTTCTTC; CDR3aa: CASSYSESPNEQFF
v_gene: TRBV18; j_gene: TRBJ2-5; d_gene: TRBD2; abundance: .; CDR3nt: TGTGCCAGCTCACCACTAGGATCGACTAGCGGTTACCAAGAGACCCAGTACTTC; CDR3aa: CASSPLGSTSGYQETQYF
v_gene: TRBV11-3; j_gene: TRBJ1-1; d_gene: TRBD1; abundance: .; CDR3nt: TGTGCCAGCAGCAAGGACAGGGCTGAAGCTTTCTTT; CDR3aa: CASSKDRAEAFF
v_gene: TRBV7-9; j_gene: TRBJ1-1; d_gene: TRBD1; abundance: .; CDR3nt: TGTGCCAGCAGCTCATCGGGACAGGCTCTTAGGGAAGCTTTCTTT; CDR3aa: CASSSSGQALREAFF
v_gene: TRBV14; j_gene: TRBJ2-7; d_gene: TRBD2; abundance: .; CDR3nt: TGTGCCAGCAGCCTTAGCGGGGGGCCCTCCTACGAGCAGTACTTC; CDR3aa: CASSLSGGPSYEQYF
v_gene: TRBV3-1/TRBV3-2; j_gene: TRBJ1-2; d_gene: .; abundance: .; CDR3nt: TGTGCCAGCAGCCTACAGGCCTATGGCTACACCTTC; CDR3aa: CASSLQAYGYTF
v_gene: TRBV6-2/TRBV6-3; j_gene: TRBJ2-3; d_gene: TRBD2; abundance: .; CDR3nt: TGTGCCAGCAGTTACTCGATGAAGCGGGGAGACACAGATACGCAGTATTTT; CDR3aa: CASSYSMKRGDTDTQYF
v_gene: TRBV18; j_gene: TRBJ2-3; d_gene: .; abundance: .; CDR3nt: TGTGCCAGCTCCCGCGGACAGGATACGCAGTATTTT; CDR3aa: CASSRGQDTQYF
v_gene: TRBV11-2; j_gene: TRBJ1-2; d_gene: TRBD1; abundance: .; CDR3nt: TGTGCCAGCAGCTTTCAACAGGGGATAGGGGGCTACACCTTC; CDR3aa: CASSFQQGIGGYTF
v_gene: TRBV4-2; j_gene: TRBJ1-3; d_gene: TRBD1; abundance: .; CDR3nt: TGTGCCAGCAGCCAAGATGGAGACAGGGGGTTATCTCCTGGAAACACCATATATTTT; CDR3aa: CASSQDGDRGLSPGNTIYF
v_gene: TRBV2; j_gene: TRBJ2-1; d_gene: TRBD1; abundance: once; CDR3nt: TGTGCCAGCAGCCGGGACAGGGATAGGAATGAGCAGTTCTTC; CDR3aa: CASSRDRDRNEQFF
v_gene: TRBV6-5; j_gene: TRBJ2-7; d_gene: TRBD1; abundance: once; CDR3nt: TGTGCCAGCAGCCGGACAGGTTCCTACGAGCAGTACTTC; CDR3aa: CASSRTGSYEQYF
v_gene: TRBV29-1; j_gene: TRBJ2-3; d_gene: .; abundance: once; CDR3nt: TGCAGCGTAGCCGCCGGGACTAGCACAGATACGCAGTATTTT; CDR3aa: CSVAAGTSTDTQYF
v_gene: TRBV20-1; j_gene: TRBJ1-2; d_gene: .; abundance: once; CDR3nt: TGCAGTGCCACTAGGATATATGGCTACACCTTC; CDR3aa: CSATRIYGYTF
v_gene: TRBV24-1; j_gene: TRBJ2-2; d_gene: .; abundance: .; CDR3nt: TGTGCCACCAGTGATCCCGGGACTCTGTACGGGGAGCTGTTTTTT; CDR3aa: CATSDPGTLYGELFF
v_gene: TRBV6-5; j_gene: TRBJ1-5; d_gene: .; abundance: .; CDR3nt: TGTGCCAGCAGTCCCGACAGGCTTCAGCCCCAGCATTTT; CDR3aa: CASSPDRLQPQHF
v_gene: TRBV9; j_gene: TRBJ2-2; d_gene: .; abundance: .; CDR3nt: TGTGCCAGCAGCGTAGTTTGGGGCAGCACCGGGGAGCTGTTTTTT; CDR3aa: CASSVVWGSTGELFF
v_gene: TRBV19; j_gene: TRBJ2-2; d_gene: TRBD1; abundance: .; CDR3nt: TGTGCCAGTAGGAGACAGGGGGGGTCGGGCACCGGGGAGCTGTTTTTT; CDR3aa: CASRRQGGSGTGELFF
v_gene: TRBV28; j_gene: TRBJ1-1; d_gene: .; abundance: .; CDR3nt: TGTGCCAGCAGTCCAAGGAGCGTGAACACTGAAGCTTTCTTT; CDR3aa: CASSPRSVNTEAFF
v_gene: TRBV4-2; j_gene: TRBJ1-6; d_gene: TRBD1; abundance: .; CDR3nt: TGTGCCAGCAGCCACCAACACAGGGGCGGGAATTCACCCCTCCACTTT; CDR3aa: CASSHQHRGGNSPLHF
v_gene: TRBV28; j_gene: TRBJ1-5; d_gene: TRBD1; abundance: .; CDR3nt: TGTGCCAGCAGTTTCTCGGACAGGGTACAGCCCCAGCATTTT; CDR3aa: CASSFSDRVQPQHF
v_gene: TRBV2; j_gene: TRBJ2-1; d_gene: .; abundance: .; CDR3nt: TGTGCCAGCAGTGGGCAGGTTAGCTACAATGAGCAGTTCTTC; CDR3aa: CASSGQVSYNEQFF
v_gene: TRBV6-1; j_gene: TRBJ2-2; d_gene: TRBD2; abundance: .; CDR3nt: TGTGCCAGCAGTGAACGGGGGGACACCGGGGAGCTGTTTTTT; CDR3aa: CASSERGDTGELFF
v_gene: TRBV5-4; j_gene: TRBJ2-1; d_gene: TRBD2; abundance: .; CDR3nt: TGTGCCAGCAGCTTGGGCGGGGGACGCTCCTACAATGAGCAGTTCTTC; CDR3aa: CASSLGGGRSYNEQFF
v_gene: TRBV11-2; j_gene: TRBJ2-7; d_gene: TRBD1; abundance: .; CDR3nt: TGTGCCAGCAGCTCACCGGGACAGACCTACGAGCAGTACTTC; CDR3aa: CASSSPGQTYEQYF
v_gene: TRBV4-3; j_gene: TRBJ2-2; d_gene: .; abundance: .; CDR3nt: TGCGCCAGCAGCACCCCGGCGGGCCTCCAACCCGGGGAGCTGTTTTTT; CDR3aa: CASSTPAGLQPGELFF
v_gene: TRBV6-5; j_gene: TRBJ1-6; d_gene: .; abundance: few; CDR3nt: TGTGCCAGCAGTTACTCTCAGGGTGGTCGGTCACCCCTCCACTTT; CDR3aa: CASSYSQGGRSPLHF
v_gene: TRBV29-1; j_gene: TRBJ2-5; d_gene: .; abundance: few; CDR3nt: TGCAGCGTTGAGTACCAGGGTGGGGAGACCCAGTACTTC; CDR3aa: CSVEYQGGETQYF
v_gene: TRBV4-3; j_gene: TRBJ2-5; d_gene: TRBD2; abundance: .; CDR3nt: TGCGCCAGCAGCCACCGGGGGGGGGTTCAGGAGACCCAGTACTTC; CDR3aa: CASSHRGGVQETQYF
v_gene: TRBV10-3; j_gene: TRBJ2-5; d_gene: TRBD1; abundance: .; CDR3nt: TGTGCCATCAGTGACCGACAGGGGGTAGAAAAGACCCAGTACTTC; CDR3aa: CAISDRQGVEKTQYF